This TCR beta chain was profiled in a study of Graves' ophthalmopathy and Graves' hyperthyroidism. V lost 10 bases and J lost 4, with 23 bases in between. This CDR3 contains 17 residues. Per germline, CDR1 MGHDK and CDR2 SYGVNS. The study amplified TCR beta CDR3 regions using RNA transcripts. Second-round multiplex PCR came after a first-round RT-PCR that employed HTBI primers. MiXCR, applied by TCRdb to the multiplex PCR reads, yields one record per CDR3 protein. The data contain over a million distinct CDR3 sequences, about two fifths of them singletons. The TCR comes from an adult man with Graves' hyperthyroidism. The sample was peripheral blood or thyroid tissue (not recorded which). The chain uses TRBV25-1 and TRBJ1-6; D is unclear. The CDR3 sequence: CAKAIGPDGDYNSPLHF. Written as DNA, the CDR3 is TGTGCCAAAGCTATTGGACCGGACGGAGATTATAATTCACCCCTCCACTTT.